Below, 20 T cell receptor beta chains from the same sample are listed, as sequenced in a study of blood T cell repertoires in COVID-19. Profiled with immunoSEQ multiplex PCR; TCRdb holds only in-frame clones, not every one. Among about 29,000 clones listed, more than 70% were seen once. The source material was peripheral blood. These receptors were taken from a human donor in a cohort sampled during active COVID-19.

J is TRBJ2-2 and V is TRBV3-1 (or the pseudogene TRBV3-2), with 8 bases aligning to TRBD1. Germline V gene sequence: CDR1 LGHDT, CDR2 YNNKEL (reference sequence). With V trimmed by 5 bases and J by 6 bases, 8 bases remained unmatched. The CDR3 runs to 15 residues. The CDR3 DNA is TGTGCCAGCAGCGCCCGGACAGGGACCGCCGGGGAGCTGTTTTTT. It specifies CASSARTGTAGELFF.

The rearrangement links TRBV5-1 to TRBJ2-7, with D possibly TRBD1 on 6 matching bases. This CDR3 is 16 amino acids long. The V and J ends lost 0 bases and 4 bases respectively, with 17 bases between them. Germline V CDR1 and CDR2: SGHRS, YFSETQ. In DNA form, the CDR3 reads TGCGCCAGCAGCTTGGAAACTCCGGGACACCGGTACGAGCAGTACTTC. This translates into CASSLETPGHRYEQYF.

CDR3 sequence (DNA): TGTGCCAGTAGTTCACAGGCTCTTGCTGGAAACACCATATATTTT. This codes for CASSSQALAGNTIYF. The chain employs TRBV19 and TRBJ1-3, with D possibly TRBD1 on 5 matching bases. V dropped 5 bases and J dropped 2 bases, with 13 bases sitting between them. The CDR3 runs to 15 residues. CDR1 and CDR2 from the germline V gene are LNHDA and SQIVND (reference sequence).

The chain joins TRBV9 to TRBJ2-1, with 8 bases aligning to TRBD2. The CDR3 is made up of 15 amino acids. The V segment lost 5 bases and the J segment 8 bases; nucleotides outside the gene matches: 12. In germline, CDR1 is SGDLS, CDR2 YYNGEE. The CDR3 here is CASSLSGGLGDEQFF. For the CDR3, the DNA is TGTGCCAGCAGTCTCAGCGGGGGCCTTGGGGATGAGCAGTTCTTC.

The chain recombines TRBV11-2 with TRBJ2-7; 8 bases line up with TRBD2. CDR1 and CDR2 from the germline V gene are SGHAT and FQNNGV. V dropped 5 bases and J dropped 0; count of bases not matched to a gene: 6. The CDR3 spans 15 residues. For the CDR3, the DNA is TGTGCCAGCAGCGGGCCCCGGGGGGGCTCCTACGAGCAGTACTTC. Protein product: CASSGPRGGSYEQYF. The full variable domain, rest sourced from reference TRBV11-2 and TRBJ2-7, is EAGVAQSPRYKIIEKRQSVAFWCNPISGHATLYWYQQILGQGPKLLIQFQNNGVVDDSQLPKDRFSAERLKGVDSTLKIQPAKLEDSAVYLCASSGPRGGSYEQYFGPGTRLTVT.

The V and J genes are TRBV11-3 and TRBJ2-2; tentative D call: TRBD2 (6 bases). The CDR3 loop spans 13 amino acids. Germline V gene sequence: CDR1 SGHNT, CDR2 YENEEA. The V end was cut by 6 bases, the J end by 4 bases, with 9 bases between. The DNA for the CDR3 is TGTGCCAGCAGTATCGGGGGCACCGGGGAGCTGTTTTTT. Translating gives CASSIGGTGELFF. Full variable domain (remainder filled in from reference TRBV11-3 and TRBJ2-2): EAGVVQSPRYKIIEKKQPVAFWCNPISGHNTLYWYLQNLGQGPELLIRYENEEAVDDSQLPKDRFSAERLKGVDSTLKIQPAELGDSAVYLCASSIGGTGELFFGEGSRLTVL.

Turning to this clone: The same CDR3 arises from other DNA sequences in this sample as well. This rearrangement joins TRBV3-1 (or the pseudogene TRBV3-2) to TRBJ1-1; D is ambiguous. Germline assignment: CDR1 LGHDT and CDR2 YNNKEL (reference sequence). The V and J ends lost 2 bases and 2 bases respectively, with 12 bases between them. CDR3 length: 15 amino acids. CDR3 DNA sequence: TGTGCCAGCAGCCAAAGAAGAGGGCCTAACACTGAAGCTTTCTTT. Its translation is CASSQRRGPNTEAFF.

The chain has TRBV11-2 and TRBJ1-1; D is ambiguous. Looked up from germline, CDR1 is SGHAT and CDR2 is FQNNGV. The length of the CDR3 is 15 residues. V lost 5 bases and J 1 base, leaving 14 bases between the germline ends. The CDR3 region is CASSKRQGRNTEAFF. As DNA, the CDR3 is TGTGCCAGCAGCAAACGACAAGGGAGGAACACTGAAGCTTTCTTT.

Worth noting for this clone: At one end the junction does not follow the germline gene, possibly because of a read error. Different DNA sequences within this sample yield the same CDR3. The chain carries TRBV15 and TRBJ1-1; D not certain. Germline-derived CDR1 and CDR2 are LNHNV and YYDKDF (reference sequence). The length of the CDR3 is 12 residues. The CDR3 loop reads CATSRDLGVHSF. CDR3 DNA: TGCGCCACCAGCAGAGATCTCGGGGTACATTCGTTT.

On this clone itself: Other DNA sequences within the sample encode an identical CDR3. This rearrangement joins TRBV27 to TRBJ1-2; no clear D gene. Germline CDR1 is MNHEY and CDR2 is SMNVEV (reference sequence). The CDR3 runs to 13 residues. The CDR3 bases are TGTGCAACGGCGCAGGCCGCTAACTATGGCTACACCTTC. This encodes CATAQAANYGYTF.

J is TRBJ1-2 and V is TRBV28, with D uncertain. Looked up from germline, CDR1 is MDHEN and CDR2 is SYDVKM. V was clipped by 3 bases and J by 4 bases, with 6 bases between them. There are 12 residues in the CDR3. This CDR3 reads CASSLAPYGYTF. The CDR3 bases are TGTGCCAGCAGTTTGGCCCCCTATGGCTACACCTTC.

The rearrangement joins TRBV7-6 to TRBJ1-1, with a weak D call TRBD1 (6 bases). This CDR3 contains 14 residues. Germline V gene lookup returns CDR1 SGHVS and CDR2 FNYEAQ. Trimming shortened V by 5 bases and J by 0 bases, and 10 bases separated the two germline ends. The CDR3 reads CASSPTGMNTEAFF. In DNA form, the CDR3 reads TGTGCCAGCAGCCCGACAGGAATGAACACTGAAGCTTTCTTT.

CDR3 sequence: CASSQQQGTYTF. The DNA for the CDR3 is TGTGCCAGCAGCCAACAACAGGGGACCTACACCTTC. The chain is built from TRBV4-2 and TRBJ1-2; 7 nucleotides agree with TRBD1. The CDR3 contains 12 residues. The J segment lost 10 bases and the V segment lost 2 bases, leaving 4 bases of the junction unmatched. Per the germline V gene, CDR1 is LGHNA and CDR2 is YNFKEQ.

The chain recombines TRBV4-3 with TRBJ2-5; D gene unclear. V was pared by 1 base and J by 5 bases, with 8 bases between. Per germline, CDR1 LGHNA and CDR2 YSLEER. The CDR3 runs to 13 residues. CDR3 DNA: TGCGCCAGCAGCCAAGGGCCCTTCGAGACCCAGTACTTC. This translates into CASSQGPFETQYF.

The rearrangement uses TRBV5-8 and TRBJ1-5, with 7 bases identical to TRBD1. Trimming cost V 0 bases and J 4 bases; bases outside gene matches: 10. CDR3 size: 17 residues. CDR1 SGHTS and CDR2 YDEGEE come from the germline V gene. The CDR3 nucleotides are TGTGCCAGCAGCTTGGCCCTGGGACAGCTCGGAAATCAGCCCCAGCATTTT. Translating it yields CASSLALGQLGNQPQHF.

The chain has TRBV2 and TRBJ1-2; D remains unclear. CDR1 is SNHLY, CDR2 FYNNEI, per germline. The CDR3 is made up of 14 amino acids. The V gene lost 1 base and the J gene lost 2 bases, with 8 bases spanning the gap. The CDR3, as DNA: TGTGCCAGCAGTGAAGGACACACGAACTATGGCTACACCTTC. Its translation: CASSEGHTNYGYTF.

This sequence joins TRBV7-9 and TRBJ2-2; D uncertain. V lost 5 bases and J lost 6, with 10 bases in between. This CDR3 is built from 13 residues. Germline values: CDR1 SEHNR, CDR2 FQNEAQ (reference sequence). The CDR3 sequence: CASSRTGSGELFF. The CDR3 DNA sequence: TGTGCCAGCAGCCGCACCGGGTCCGGGGAGCTGTTTTTT.

A remark on this clone: The same CDR3 is also encoded by other DNA sequences in this sample. The chain has TRBV5-1 and TRBJ2-5; no firm D call. The CDR3 extends over 14 amino acids. Germline CDR1 reads SGHRS; CDR2 reads YFSETQ. V lost 0 bases to trimming and J lost 4 bases, with 10 bases between them. The CDR3 sequence: CASSLGAGRETQYF. The CDR3 DNA reads TGCGCCAGCAGCTTGGGGGCAGGTCGAGAGACCCAGTACTTC.

This clone rates as medium-sized (0.01 to 0.1%). The J gene is TRBJ1-6, the V gene TRBV3-1 (or the pseudogene TRBV3-2), with a tentative D call TRBD1 (5 bases). The CDR3 runs 15 residues. Trimming pared 2 bases from V and 10 bases from J, leaving 15 bases between. The germline gives CDR1 LGHDT, CDR2 YNNKEL (reference sequence). This CDR3 is CASSQFGTGLSPLHF. The CDR3 DNA reads as TGTGCCAGCAGCCAATTCGGAACAGGTCTATCACCCCTCCACTTT.

The chain employs TRBV4-2 and TRBJ1-1; D perhaps matches TRBD1 (5 bases). The CDR3 extends over 14 amino acids. V lost 4 bases to trimming and J lost 0 bases, with 9 bases between them. Per germline, CDR1 LGHNA and CDR2 YNFKEQ. This CDR3 reads CASSREGVNTEAFF. The CDR3 nucleotides read TGTGCCAGCAGCCGGGAAGGGGTGAACACTGAAGCTTTCTTT.